A single sample gave rise to the 32 T cell receptor beta chains below, sequenced in a study of regulatory T cells in long-lasting Graves disease. Construction of TCR beta libraries relied on iRepertoire HTBI primers and on Arm-PCR targeting CDR3 regions. TCRdb re-called the multiplex PCR reads through MiXCR, storing one row per CDR3 protein. In the table there are 300,000 to 400,000 distinct CDR3 sequences, 16% of which are singletons. The time point denotes: newly diagnosed GD, antithyroid drugs for less than 3 months. PBMCs were the source of the RNA used for TCR sequencing. In addition, the sample was reused for a study of T cells in Graves' hyperthyroidism and ophthalmopathy.

Material: peripheral blood mononuclear cells (PBMCs), obtained at new diagnosis, from a patient treated with antithyroid drugs. These receptors were taken from a man between 35 and 55 years old with Graves disease.

The CDR3 DNA follows: TGCGCCAGCAGCCGTCTCAAAGGAGCCAAAAACATTCAGTACTTC. Translating gives CASSRLKGAKNIQYF. The chain links TRBV4-1 to TRBJ2-4; unclear D gene. Trimming removed 4 bases from V and 0 bases from J, with 10 bases in between. Germline V CDR1 and CDR2: MGHRA, YSYEKL. The CDR3 length is 15 residues.

This clonotype showed up many times. The rearrangement uses TRBV11-1 and TRBJ2-5; D not resolved. The V gene's germline CDR1 is SGHAT and CDR2 FQDESV (reference sequence). There are 14 residues in the CDR3. V was cut by 6 bases and J by 6 bases, with 17 bases left in between. The CDR3 coding sequence is TGTGCCAGCAGATCCGACCTTCTTGGTCAGACCCAGTACTTC. This codes for CASRSDLLGQTQYF.

The rearrangement joins TRBV20-1 to TRBJ2-7; a weak D match, TRBD2 (5 bases). This CDR3 is built from 16 residues. The germline V gene has CDR1 DFQATT and CDR2 SNEGSKA (reference sequence). The V and J ends lost 0 bases and 6 bases respectively, with 21 bases between them. The CDR3 protein is CSARDRGLRAYGEQYF. The CDR3 bases are TGCAGTGCTAGAGACCGAGGGTTGCGGGCGTACGGCGAGCAGTACTTC.

The rearrangement uses TRBV25-1 and TRBJ1-2; the match to TRBD1 covers 7 bases. Germline values: CDR1 MGHDK, CDR2 SYGVNS. There are 12 residues in the CDR3. With V trimmed by 6 bases and J by 3 bases, 1 base remained unmatched. Here the CDR3 reads CASSRGDYGYTF. In DNA, the CDR3 is TGTGCCAGCAGCAGGGGGGACTATGGCTACACCTTC.

This clonotype was seen many times. V is TRBV5-6 and J is TRBJ2-5; D might be TRBD2 (6 bases). The CDR3 is 12 amino acids. Germline V lookup: CDR1 SGHDT, CDR2 YYEEEE. V lost 1 base to trimming and J lost 7 bases, with 8 bases between them. The CDR3 sequence is CASSLLARTQYF. The DNA for the CDR3 is TGTGCCAGCAGCTTGCTAGCGAGGACCCAGTACTTC.

This chain connects TRBV6-2 or TRBV6-3 to TRBJ1-4; D ambiguous. The CDR3 spans 15 residues. V dropped 4 bases and J dropped 0 bases, with 9 bases sitting between them. Germline V gives CDR1 MNHEY, CDR2 SVGEGT. The CDR3 nucleotides read TGTGCCAGCAGTTCGCCAAGCTCAACTAATGAAAAACTGTTTTTT. Protein sequence: CASSSPSSTNEKLFF.

This clonotype was detected ten times or more. The chain couples TRBV2 to TRBJ2-7; D unclear. The CDR3 sequence is 13 residues long. V lost 4 bases, J lost 2 bases, and 9 bases lay in between. Germline loops: CDR1 SNHLY, CDR2 FYNNEI. The CDR3 sequence: CASSVGRAYEQYF. Written as DNA, the CDR3 is TGTGCCAGCAGTGTAGGCAGAGCCTACGAGCAGTACTTC.

Ten or more counts support this clonotype. J is TRBJ2-7 and V is TRBV29-1; 7 bases line up with TRBD1. The CDR3 extends over 13 amino acids. Germline V gene sequence: CDR1 SQVTM, CDR2 ANQGSEA. With V trimmed by 4 bases and J by 2 bases, 5 bases remained unmatched. The DNA for the CDR3 is TGCAGCGTTGCCGGGACAGTGACCTACGAGCAGTACTTC. Amino acid sequence: CSVAGTVTYEQYF.

This clonotype was found many times. CDR3 sequence: CASIFRGGSGANVLTF. CDR3 in DNA: TGTGCCAGCATATTCCGTGGAGGCTCTGGGGCCAACGTCCTGACTTTC. This chain links TRBV28 with TRBJ2-6, with a possible D match to TRBD2 (5 bases). Trimming stripped 7 bases from V and 0 bases from J, with 13 bases between. This CDR3 comprises 16 residues. The germline gives CDR1 MDHEN, CDR2 SYDVKM.

The J gene is TRBJ1-1, the V gene TRBV7-9; 10 bases match TRBD1. V shed 5 bases and J 10 bases; nucleotides not matched to a gene: 10. Germline CDR1 reads SEHNR; CDR2 reads FQNEAQ (reference sequence). The CDR3 length is 14 residues. As DNA, the CDR3 is TGTGCCAGCAGCCCCAGACAGGGGGCGAATGGAGCTTTCTTT. Translated, it gives CASSPRQGANGAFF.

This clonotype was counted ten times or more. The chain combines TRBV5-1 with TRBJ1-3; tentatively, D is TRBD1 (5 bases). The V end was cut by 0 bases, the J end by 2 bases, with 9 bases between. In germline, CDR1 is SGHRS, CDR2 YFSETQ. This CDR3 comprises 15 residues. The CDR3 loop reads CASSLEAGTGNTIYF. DNA of the CDR3: TGCGCCAGCAGCTTGGAGGCAGGGACTGGAAACACCATATATTTT.

In this sample, this clonotype turned up a few times. The rearrangement joins TRBV24-1 to TRBJ2-2, with TRBD1 matching over 7 bases. The germline gives CDR1 KGHDR, CDR2 SFDVKD. CDR3 length: 14 residues. The ends lost 9 bases at V and 7 bases at J; junction bases unmatched: 10. Here the CDR3 DNA reads TGTGCCACCGGACGGACAGGTGGCAACGGGGAGCTGTTTTTT. This gives the protein CATGRTGGNGELFF.

The sample holds many counts of this clonotype. The V and J genes are TRBV2 and TRBJ1-1; D is unclear. Germline V CDR1 and CDR2: SNHLY, FYNNEI. This CDR3 is 13 amino acids long. V lost 4 bases and J lost 3, with 9 bases in between. For the CDR3, the DNA is TGTGCCAGCAGTGGGGTTGCCGACACTGAAGCTTTCTTT. Its protein is CASSGVADTEAFF. Full variable domain (rest looked up from reference TRBV2 and TRBJ1-1): EPEVTQTPSHQVTQMGQEVILRCVPISNHLYFYWYRQILGQKVEFLVSFYNNEISEKSEIFDDQFSVERPDGSNFTLKIRSTKLEDSAMYFCASSGVADTEAFFGQGTRLTVV.

This clonotype was counted at least ten times. The chain uses TRBV7-2 and TRBJ2-1; tentatively, D is TRBD1 (6 bases). Between the trimmed V and J ends, which lost 5 bases and 9 bases, there was a span of 20 bases. The CDR3 consists of 15 residues. The germline CDR1 and CDR2 sequences are SGHTA and FQGNSA. CDR3 sequence (DNA): TGTGCCAGCAGCCCCCGGGGACACTGGGGTGGTGAGCAGTTCTTC. Amino acid sequence: CASSPRGHWGGEQFF.

This clonotype was found a few times. The chain combines TRBV20-1 with TRBJ2-3; 9 bases are shared with TRBD2. Germline trimming cut 0 bases from V and 6 bases from J; bases unmatched to any gene: 16. Looked up from germline, CDR1 is DFQATT and CDR2 is SNEGSKA (reference sequence). The CDR3 spans 18 residues. CDR3 residues: CSARDLGGAGGRWDTQYF. DNA for the CDR3: TGCAGTGCTAGAGATTTAGGGGGCGCGGGGGGGAGATGGGATACGCAGTATTTT.

This clonotype has only a few counts. The J gene is TRBJ2-1, the V gene TRBV14; D may correspond to TRBD1 or TRBD2 (5 bases each). The V gene's germline CDR1 is SGHDN and CDR2 FVKESK. This CDR3 is 17 amino acids long. Deletions cut 1 base from V and 9 bases from J, with 22 bases between. CDR3 DNA sequence: TGTGCCAGCAGCCAAGTTCGCGGGTGGGGCTCCTTGGGTGAGCAGTTCTTC. The encoded protein is CASSQVRGWGSLGEQFF.

This clonotype showed up many times. The chain recombines TRBV7-9 with TRBJ2-5, with a weak D call TRBD2 (5 bases). Per the germline V gene, CDR1 is SEHNR and CDR2 is FQNEAQ (reference sequence). Trimming cost V 3 bases and J 7 bases, with 12 bases left between them. The CDR3 is 13 residues long. CDR3 DNA: TGTGCCAGCAGCTTGGAGGCGGGCCTGACCCAGTACTTC. This translates into CASSLEAGLTQYF.

This clonotype was picked up many times. The chain carries TRBV7-2 and TRBJ1-5, with D tentatively TRBD1 (5 bases). V was clipped by 3 bases and J by 4 bases, with 13 bases between them. Germline CDR1 is SGHTA and CDR2 is FQGNSA. The CDR3 spans 15 residues. CDR3 loop: CASSFSTGLNQPQHF. The CDR3 DNA follows: TGTGCCAGCAGCTTTAGTACAGGCCTAAATCAGCCCCAGCATTTT.

The chain uses TRBV10-1 and TRBJ2-3; TRBD1 agrees at 7 bases. Germline assignment: CDR1 WNHNN and CDR2 SYGVQD (reference sequence). V shed 6 bases and J 3 bases; nucleotides not matched to a gene: 3. The CDR3 sequence is 13 residues long. DNA of the CDR3: TGCGCCAGCAGGACGACAGGGACAGATACGCAGTATTTT. Residues: CASRTTGTDTQYF.

This chain joins TRBV24-1 and TRBJ2-7; D remains unclear. V dropped 2 bases and J dropped 4 bases, with 8 bases sitting between them. The CDR3 covers 13 residues. The germline CDR1 and CDR2 sequences are KGHDR and SFDVKD. The CDR3 protein is CATSDSSRYEQYF. The CDR3 nucleotides are TGTGCCACCAGTGATTCTTCCCGGTACGAGCAGTACTTC.

This chain connects TRBV5-1 to TRBJ2-2, with 8 nucleotides matching TRBD1. The CDR3 spans 16 residues. Unmatched junction bases numbered 9, after V lost 2 bases and J lost 6 bases. Germline V gives CDR1 SGHRS, CDR2 YFSETQ. The CDR3 region is CASSLTRTGTAGELFF. DNA for the CDR3: TGCGCCAGCAGCTTAACACGGACAGGGACGGCCGGGGAGCTGTTTTTT.

This chain joins TRBV7-3 and TRBJ2-4; D is tentatively TRBD1 or TRBD2 (5 bases each). The ends were cut back, 5 bases at V and 0 bases at J, with 14 bases in the middle. The CDR3 loop spans 16 amino acids. Looked up from germline, CDR1 is SGHTA and CDR2 is FQGTGA. The CDR3 sequence: CASSAHEGIAKNIQYF. CDR3 nucleotides: TGTGCCAGCAGCGCTCATGAGGGGATAGCCAAAAACATTCAGTACTTC.

This clonotype was observed many times. The CDR3: CASTTARDQPQHF. Written as DNA, the CDR3 is TGTGCCTCAACGACAGCTAGGGATCAGCCCCAGCATTTT. This sequence joins TRBV2 and TRBJ1-5; the D gene is possibly TRBD1 (5 bases). The CDR3 spans 13 residues. From germline, CDR1 is SNHLY and CDR2 FYNNEI. The V and J ends lost 11 bases and 5 bases respectively, with 16 bases between them.

This clonotype came up a few times. The CDR3 loop is CASSLGQNIQYF. The CDR3 coding sequence is TGTGCCAGCAGCCTCGGACAAAACATTCAGTACTTC. The chain is built from TRBV5-8 and TRBJ2-4; D ambiguous. The CDR3 loop spans 12 amino acids. CDR1 is SGHTS and CDR2 is YDEGEE in the germline V gene. V was shortened by 4 bases and J by 5 bases, with 7 bases between the two germline ends.

The chain uses TRBV11-3 and TRBJ2-3, with 10 positions matching TRBD1. Germline assignment: CDR1 SGHNT and CDR2 YENEEA. J gave up 10 bases and V 4 bases, and 11 bases lay outside the gene matches. The CDR3 totals 15 residues. CDR3 DNA: TGTGCCAGCAGCTCCGACAGGGGGCGTCTCTCGGCGCAGTATTTT. Protein: CASSSDRGRLSAQYF.

This clonotype was observed at least ten times. The chain employs TRBV7-2 and TRBJ1-1; D is ambiguous. Trimming took off 2 bases at V and 1 base at J, with 8 bases between the two ends. Germline CDR1 is SGHTA and CDR2 is FQGNSA. CDR3 length equals 14 residues. CDR3 amino acids: CASSLMARNTEAFF. The CDR3 DNA reads TGTGCCAGCAGCTTAATGGCTAGGAACACTGAAGCTTTCTTT.

This clonotype has a count of ten or more. The V and J genes are TRBV5-1 and TRBJ2-7; 8 positions match TRBD1. V was pared by 1 base and J by 5 bases, with 5 bases of the junction left unmatched. This CDR3 contains 14 residues. Germline CDR1 is SGHRS and CDR2 is YFSETQ. Written as DNA, the CDR3 is TGCGCCAGCAGCTTGACAGGGGGTATCGACGAGCAGTACTTC. The encoded protein is CASSLTGGIDEQYF.

This clonotype has only a few counts. This sequence joins TRBV4-1 and TRBJ1-2; D is unresolved. Germline CDR1 and CDR2: MGHRA and YSYEKL. The CDR3 contains 15 residues. The ends were cut back, 2 bases at V and 5 bases at J, with 15 bases in the middle. The CDR3 here is CASSQSNRGKYGYTF. The CDR3 nucleotides read TGCGCCAGCAGCCAAAGTAACAGAGGAAAATATGGCTACACCTTC.

This clonotype was detected many times. The chain recombines TRBV6-2 or TRBV6-3 with TRBJ2-1, with D tentatively TRBD1 (7 bases). Trimming took 0 bases from V and 6 from J, leaving 15 bases between them. Germline V gene data show CDR1 as MNHEY and CDR2 as SVGEGT. CDR3 length: 16 amino acids. DNA of the CDR3: TGTGCCAGCAGTTACTCGACGACAGGGAGGCTCAATGAGCAGTTCTTC. Protein sequence: CASSYSTTGRLNEQFF.

The chain is built from TRBV30 and TRBJ2-7; 8 bases fit TRBD1. This CDR3 has 13 amino acids. Trimming cost V 1 base and J 5 bases; bases outside gene matches: 4. Germline V gives CDR1 GTSNPN, CDR2 SVGIG (reference sequence). The CDR3 is CAWSGRGLDEQYF. In nucleotides, the CDR3 is TGTGCCTGGAGTGGCAGGGGGCTGGACGAGCAGTACTTC.

This clonotype was counted only a few times. V and J are TRBV7-9 and TRBJ2-3, with 8 nucleotides matching TRBD2. From germline, CDR1 is SEHNR and CDR2 FQNEAQ (reference sequence). Trimming removed 5 bases from V and 9 bases from J; junction bases left unmatched: 7. The CDR3 sequence is 13 residues long. The CDR3 sequence: CASSIDGGVTQYF. The CDR3 DNA reads as TGTGCCAGCAGCATCGACGGGGGGGTAACGCAGTATTTT.

This clonotype was picked up many times. This chain joins TRBV6-1 and TRBJ2-5, with unresolved D. Trimming left V 5 bases short and J 4 bases short, with 11 bases between. Germline V gene lookup returns CDR1 MNHNS and CDR2 SASEGT. The CDR3 sequence is 13 residues long. The CDR3 here is CASSTGRSETQYF. The DNA for the CDR3 is TGTGCCAGCAGTACCGGACGTTCAGAGACCCAGTACTTC.